Listed here are 16 T cell receptor beta chains from one sample, sequenced in a study of T cell clusters in autoimmune cytopenias. Multiplex touch-down PCR amplified TRB using TRB-A and TRB-B pools in one tube. TCRdb re-called the multiplex PCR reads and shows each CDR3 protein once, DNA omitted. The sample's table shows roughly 2,800 distinct CDR3 sequences. TRB was amplified from about 270 ng of peripheral blood genomic DNA per sample. The sample was peripheral blood. These receptors came from a human donor with an autoimmune cytopenia or autoimmune hepatitis (not recorded which).

This clonotype shows up as medium-sized by frequency. The chain joins TRBV6-6 to TRBJ1-6. Germline V lookup: CDR1 MNHNY, CDR2 SVGAGI (reference sequence). CDR3 size: 17 residues. CDR3 sequence: CASSYSGPRSYNSPLHF.

Its frequency marks this clonotype as medium-sized. The chain combines TRBV19 with TRBJ1-2; with no DNA, the TCRdb D assignment of TRBD1 cannot be verified. The CDR3 is 13 residues long. Germline loops: CDR1 LNHDA, CDR2 SQIVND (reference sequence). CDR3 sequence reads: CASSTTGEYGYTF.

In terms of frequency, this clonotype is medium-sized (0.01 to 0.1%). This rearrangement joins TRBV27 to TRBJ1-6; TCRdb names TRBD1, which stays unverified in the absence of DNA. Germline-derived CDR1 and CDR2 are MNHEY and SMNVEV (reference sequence). This CDR3 has 13 residues. The CDR3 here is CASSLNPYSPLHF.

The V gene is TRBV12-3 or TRBV12-4, the J gene TRBJ1-1; with no DNA, the TCRdb D assignment of TRBD1 cannot be verified. This CDR3 is built from 14 residues. The CDR3 is CASTLGAGVTEAFF.

This clonotype is medium-sized by frequency. The rearrangement uses TRBV10-3 and TRBJ2-7; TCRdb outputs TRBD1, but without DNA this stays unchecked. The CDR3 runs 15 residues. Germline V gives CDR1 ENHRY, CDR2 SYGVKD. The CDR3: CAISAAGQGYYEQYF.

The chain is built from TRBV12-3 or TRBV12-4 and TRBJ1-1; TCRdb reports TRBD1, a call that lacks DNA to check it against. This CDR3 region has 15 residues. The CDR3 spells CASSLVGVRYTEAFF.

This clonotype counts as medium-sized (0.01 to 0.1%) by frequency. This chain connects TRBV19 to TRBJ2-3. Germline assignment: CDR1 LNHDA and CDR2 SQIVND (reference sequence). The CDR3 runs 13 residues. The CDR3 sequence is CASSIAEADTQYF. Looking up the rest from reference TRBV19 and TRBJ2-3 gives the full variable domain: DGGITQSPKYLFRKEGQNVTLSCEQNLNHDAMYWYRQDPGQGLRLIYYSQIVNDFQKGDIAEGYSVSREKKESFPLTVTSAQKNPTAFYLCASSIAEADTQYFGPGTRLTVL.

The chain couples TRBV20-1 to TRBJ1-1; lacking DNA, the TRBD1 call made by TCRdb goes unchecked. The CDR3 spans 14 residues. The V gene's germline CDR1 is DFQATT and CDR2 SNEGSKA (reference sequence). CDR3 in amino acids: CSATLQGTGTEAFF.

This clonotype is classed as medium-sized by frequency. The V and J genes are TRBV7-2 and TRBJ1-2; TCRdb gives TRBD1 as the D gene, but with no DNA this cannot be confirmed. Germline V gene data show CDR1 as SGHTA and CDR2 as FQGNSA. This CDR3 spans 13 amino acids. CDR3 protein: CASSLGQGYGYTF.

Judged by frequency, this clonotype is medium-sized. V gene TRBV12-3 or TRBV12-4 combines with J gene TRBJ1-1. The CDR3 is 16 amino acids. The chain's CDR3 is CASSLVGSPMNTEAFF.

The chain recombines TRBV18 with TRBJ1-1; TCRdb indicates TRBD1, and absent DNA this call remains unverified. The germline CDR1 and CDR2 sequences are KGHSH and LQKENI. The CDR3 extends over 16 amino acids. Here the CDR3 reads CASSHLRQGPNTEAFF. Variable domain in full (rest from reference TRBV18 and TRBJ1-1): NAGVMQNPRHLVRRRGQEARLRCSPMKGHSHVYWYRQLPEEGLKFMVYLQKENIIDESGMPKERFSAEFPKEGPSILRIQQVVRGDSAAYFCASSHLRQGPNTEAFFGQGTRLTVV.

This clonotype counts as medium-sized by frequency. The chain joins TRBV30 to TRBJ1-1; TCRdb returns TRBD1, unconfirmable since there is no DNA. There are 12 residues in the CDR3. Germline V gene lookup returns CDR1 GTSNPN and CDR2 SVGIG (reference sequence). CDR3 sequence reads: CAWSLDRSEAFF.

This clonotype counts as medium-sized (0.01 to 0.1%) by frequency. V is TRBV5-4 and J is TRBJ2-2; as DNA is missing, the TRBD1 call by TCRdb cannot be tested. The germline gives CDR1 SGHNT, CDR2 YYREEE (reference sequence). This CDR3 region has 13 residues. The CDR3 protein is CASGPGGTGELFF.

Considering frequency, this clonotype is medium-sized. The rearrangement links TRBV12-3 or TRBV12-4 to TRBJ1-5; TCRdb designates TRBD1, a call that cannot be tested without DNA. CDR3 size: 13 residues. The CDR3 is CASSSGNNQPQHF.

V usage is TRBV7-9 and J usage is TRBJ1-4; TCRdb outputs TRBD1, but without DNA this stays unchecked. The CDR3 has 15 amino acids. The germline gives CDR1 SEHNR, CDR2 FQNEAQ (reference sequence). The chain's CDR3 is CASSLMDNPNEKLFF.

The chain uses TRBV20-1 and TRBJ1-3; the TCRdb call, TRBD1, lacks DNA for checking. CDR1 DFQATT and CDR2 SNEGSKA come from the germline V gene (reference sequence). The CDR3 totals 15 residues. CDR3 amino acids: CSARDGQGGGNTIYF.